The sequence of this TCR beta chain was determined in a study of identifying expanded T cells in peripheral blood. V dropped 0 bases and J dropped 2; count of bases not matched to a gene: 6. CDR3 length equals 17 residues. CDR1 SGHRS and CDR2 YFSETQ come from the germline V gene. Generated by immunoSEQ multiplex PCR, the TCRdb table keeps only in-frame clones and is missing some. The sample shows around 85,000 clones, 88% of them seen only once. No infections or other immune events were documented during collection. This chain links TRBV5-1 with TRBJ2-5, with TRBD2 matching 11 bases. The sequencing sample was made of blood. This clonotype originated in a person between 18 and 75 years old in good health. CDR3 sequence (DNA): TGCGCCAGCAGCTTGGGGCTAGCGGGGGGTTCTCAAGAGACCCAGTACTTC. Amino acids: CASSLGLAGGSQETQYF.